This T cell receptor (beta chain) was identified in a study of cytomegalovirus exposure and HLA in healthy donors. General study points: It was likely that a cluster of highly shared sequence variants was a sequencing artifact.

Comments on this clone: Antigen specificity is unknown.

The study ran its PCR with 60 Vbeta and 13 Jbeta primers. The data were produced by immunoSEQ multiplex PCR, yet TCRdb's version contains in-frame clones alone and is incomplete. In the table there are 130,000 or so clones, around 87% of which are singletons. This CDR3 region has 15 residues. Looked up from germline, CDR1 is SGHRS and CDR2 is YFSETQ. V was clipped by 1 base and J by 4 bases, with 11 bases between them. The clonotype originates from a woman between 25 and 40 years old in good health and CMV-seronegative. Specimen: PBMCs. The gene calls are TRBV5-1 and TRBJ2-2; tentative D call: TRBD2 (6 bases). CDR3 nucleotide sequence: TGCGCCAGCAGCTTGAGGGACTCAGCCACCGGGGAGCTGTTTTTT. It is translated as CASSLRDSATGELFF.